These T cell receptor beta chains were read from a single sample in a study of cytomegalovirus exposure and HLA in healthy donors. Repertoires were generated with immunoSEQ multiplex PCR, while TCRdb's copy carries only in-frame clones and drops some. This table holds 150,000 to 200,000 clones, about nine tenths found once. Sequencing was performed on PBMCs. All receptors come from a man aged 18-30 years in good health and CMV-seropositive. The conserved cysteine and the conserved F or W are not part of the CDR3 here. Size is omitted from some rows. Given values are once, few, many or a class for expanded clones.

cdr3_length: 13; v_call: TRBV30; clone_size: .; j_call: TRBJ1-1; cdr3_aa: AWMRTGVDDTEAF
cdr3_length: 13; v_call: TRBV6-1; clone_size: .; j_call: TRBJ2-5; cdr3_aa: ASSGLAGPQETQY
cdr3_length: 14; v_call: TRBV5-1; clone_size: .; j_call: TRBJ2-1; cdr3_aa: ASSWLASGSYNEQF
cdr3_length: 14; v_call: TRBV27; clone_size: .; j_call: TRBJ2-1; cdr3_aa: ASSTPAGGWYNEQF
cdr3_length: 12; v_call: TRBV9; clone_size: .; j_call: TRBJ1-2; cdr3_aa: ASSVGTVTYGYT
cdr3_length: 12; v_call: TRBV4-1; clone_size: .; j_call: TRBJ2-3; cdr3_aa: ASSRGQDSDTQY
cdr3_length: 13; v_call: TRBV9; clone_size: once; j_call: TRBJ2-7; cdr3_aa: ASSLEAGGPSEQY
cdr3_length: 12; v_call: TRBV10-3; clone_size: once; j_call: TRBJ2-4; cdr3_aa: AISESVQGNIQY
cdr3_length: 10; v_call: TRBV6-5; clone_size: .; j_call: TRBJ1-4; cdr3_aa: ASSSPGEKLF
cdr3_length: 14; v_call: TRBV2; clone_size: once; j_call: TRBJ2-7; cdr3_aa: ASSEGLAGGGYEQY
cdr3_length: 11; v_call: TRBV27; clone_size: .; j_call: TRBJ2-7; cdr3_aa: ASSFTSGSGQY
cdr3_length: 16; v_call: TRBV7-9; clone_size: .; j_call: TRBJ1-3; cdr3_aa: ASSPVAGGSPSGNTIY
cdr3_length: 13; v_call: TRBV4-2; clone_size: few; j_call: TRBJ2-1; cdr3_aa: ASSLYSGRENEQF
cdr3_length: 12; v_call: TRBV7-9; clone_size: .; j_call: TRBJ2-7; cdr3_aa: ASIGTGLGYEQY
cdr3_length: 17; v_call: TRBV4-1; clone_size: .; j_call: TRBJ2-7; cdr3_aa: ASSPEPGLAGGPQNEQY
cdr3_length: 16; v_call: TRBV4-1; clone_size: .; j_call: TRBJ1-2; cdr3_aa: ASSSPGKRREANYGYT
cdr3_length: 12; v_call: TRBV2; clone_size: .; j_call: TRBJ2-2; cdr3_aa: ASKRESGTGELF
cdr3_length: 16; v_call: TRBV27; clone_size: .; j_call: TRBJ1-2; cdr3_aa: ASSLFPIGGHYIYGYT
cdr3_length: 13; v_call: TRBV6-6; clone_size: .; j_call: TRBJ1-5; cdr3_aa: ASRIEGQGYQPQH
cdr3_length: 16; v_call: TRBV5-1; clone_size: .; j_call: TRBJ2-6; cdr3_aa: ASSPRTGDLSGANVLT
cdr3_length: 12; v_call: TRBV6-6; clone_size: .; j_call: TRBJ2-5; cdr3_aa: ASSYSALQETQY
cdr3_length: 14; v_call: TRBV11-3; clone_size: .; j_call: TRBJ2-1; cdr3_aa: ASSLPTGGEVNEQF
cdr3_length: 14; v_call: TRBV13; clone_size: .; j_call: TRBJ2-5; cdr3_aa: ASSARLAGGGETQY
cdr3_length: 13; v_call: TRBV5-1; clone_size: .; j_call: TRBJ1-3; cdr3_aa: ASSLSAGSGNTIY